This record looks at one T cell receptor (beta chain) sequence and its context. These data belong to a study of T-cell memory formation after mild COVID-19. TCRdb re-called the 5' RACE reads through MiXCR, storing one row per CDR3 protein. The table records some 68,000 distinct CDR3 sequences, over 15% of them present only once. Source material: PBMCs or a T cell subset sorted from them (not recorded which). The clonotype comes from an adult woman who had mild COVID-19 (a few samples of this study predate the infection). Cell type and time point are not known.

The CDR3 DNA reads TGTGCCAGCAGCCCGGGGACGTCGGGTAATGAGCAGTTCTTC. Amino acids: CASSPGTSGNEQFF. This chain connects TRBV7-2 to TRBJ2-1; either TRBD1 or TRBD2 may supply D (5 bases each). Germline V gene lookup returns CDR1 SGHTA and CDR2 FQGNSA. The CDR3 consists of 14 residues. V was shortened by 5 bases and J by 7 bases, with 15 bases between the two germline ends.